One and the same sample provided the 17 T cell receptor beta chains below, sequenced in a study of blood T cell repertoires in COVID-19. The protocol was immunoSEQ multiplex PCR, while the TCRdb copy is restricted to in-frame clones and leaves out a portion. The top ten clones hold roughly 13% of a sample with roughly 150,000 clones, about 83% of them seen once. Sequences were obtained from peripheral blood. The receptors derive from a man aged 65 to 85 who had recovered from COVID-19.

V usage is TRBV27 and J usage is TRBJ1-3; 7 bases are shared with TRBD1. This CDR3 region has 15 residues. Germline assignment: CDR1 MNHEY and CDR2 SMNVEV (reference sequence). The ends lost 5 bases at V and 0 bases at J; junction bases unmatched: 4. The CDR3 sequence is CASSPTGSSGNTIYF. The DNA of the CDR3 is TGTGCCAGCAGTCCGACAGGGAGCTCTGGAAACACCATATATTTT.

This chain links TRBV25-1 with TRBJ1-2; TRBD1 agrees at 8 bases. The V and J ends lost 5 bases and 6 bases, in that order; junction bases with no gene match: 5. Germline V lookup: CDR1 MGHDK, CDR2 SYGVNS. The CDR3 is 13 amino acids. The CDR3 region is CASSIQGGDGYTF. The CDR3 nucleotides read TGTGCCAGCAGTATACAGGGGGGCGATGGCTACACCTTC.

The genes are TRBV9 and TRBJ2-7; D call uncertain. Trimming shortened V by 1 base and J by 3 bases, and 8 bases separated the two germline ends. This CDR3 has 13 residues. In germline, CDR1 is SGDLS, CDR2 YYNGEE. In nucleotides, the CDR3 is TGTGCCAGCAGCGTAAACTCTAACTACGAGCAGTACTTC. Protein: CASSVNSNYEQYF.

V gene TRBV19 combines with J gene TRBJ2-1, with TRBD2 matching over 7 bases. Germline CDR1 and CDR2: LNHDA and SQIVND (reference sequence). V dropped 5 bases and J dropped 2; count of bases not matched to a gene: 6. The CDR3 has 15 amino acids. The CDR3 spells CASSQWLAAYNEQFF. As DNA, the CDR3 is TGTGCCAGTAGTCAATGGCTAGCGGCCTACAATGAGCAGTTCTTC.

This clone appeared a single time. This sequence joins TRBV30 and TRBJ2-1; 9 bases match TRBD2. Germline-derived CDR1 and CDR2 are GTSNPN and SVGIG (reference sequence). V was pared by 8 bases and J by 5 bases, with 7 bases of the junction left unmatched. CDR3 size: 13 residues. As DNA, the CDR3 is TGTGCCGGCGGGACTAGCTTGAACAATGAGCAGTTCTTC. Amino acids: CAGGTSLNNEQFF.

The V gene is TRBV9, the J gene TRBJ2-7; D perhaps matches TRBD2 (5 bases). The V gene lost 0 bases and the J gene lost 7 bases, with 5 bases spanning the gap. Germline V lookup: CDR1 SGDLS, CDR2 YYNGEE. This CDR3 spans 11 amino acids. This CDR3 reads CASSVGEEQYF. In DNA form, the CDR3 reads TGTGCCAGCAGCGTAGGGGAGGAGCAGTACTTC.

A few counts support this clone. J is TRBJ1-2 and V is TRBV6-2 or TRBV6-3; D unresolved. The length of the CDR3 is 12 residues. Germline values: CDR1 MNHEY, CDR2 SVGEGT. The V end was cut by 6 bases, the J end by 2 bases, with 7 bases between. The CDR3 nucleotides are TGTGCCAGCAGCGGAGTGAACTATGGCTACACCTTC. This gives the protein CASSGVNYGYTF.

This clone was seen more than once but under ten times. The chain uses TRBV5-6 and TRBJ1-2; 7 bases are shared with TRBD1. In germline, CDR1 is SGHDT, CDR2 YYEEEE. With V trimmed by 5 bases and J by 6 bases, 10 bases remained unmatched. The CDR3 extends over 14 amino acids. CDR3 loop: CASSFTRQGDGYTF. The CDR3 DNA is TGTGCCAGCAGTTTTACTAGACAGGGCGATGGCTACACCTTC.

The count of this clone is one. The rearrangement joins TRBV7-2 to TRBJ2-7; 12 nucleotides match TRBD2. In germline, CDR1 is SGHTA, CDR2 FQGNSA. The J segment lost 6 bases and the V segment lost 3 bases, leaving 6 bases of the junction unmatched. The length of the CDR3 is 15 residues. CDR3 sequence (DNA): TGTGCCAGCAGCTTTTGGCCTAGCGGGAGGGTCGAGCAGTACTTC. Protein product: CASSFWPSGRVEQYF.

The CDR3, as DNA: TGTGCCAGCAGCTTTTCAGGGGGCGCGGGGGAGACCCAGTACTTC. Encoded protein: CASSFSGGAGETQYF. The V gene is TRBV5-6, the J gene TRBJ2-5; 8 bases align to TRBD1. With V trimmed by 2 bases and J by 5 bases, 8 bases remained unmatched. The CDR3 runs 15 residues. The germline V gene has CDR1 SGHDT and CDR2 YYEEEE.

J is TRBJ1-5 and V is TRBV5-1; D remains ambiguous. Trimming removed 4 bases at V and 0 bases at J, with 11 bases between. Looked up from germline, CDR1 is SGHRS and CDR2 is YFSETQ. This CDR3 contains 15 residues. The CDR3 region is CASSPNYYSNQPQHF. In DNA form, the CDR3 reads TGCGCCAGCAGCCCGAACTACTATAGCAATCAGCCCCAGCATTTT. The whole variable domain, remainder taken from reference TRBV5-1 and TRBJ1-5, is KAGVTQTPRYLIKTRGQQVTLSCSPISGHRSVSWYQQTPGQGLQFLFEYFSETQRNKGNFPGRFSGRQFSNSRSEMNVSTLELGDSALYLCASSPNYYSNQPQHFGDGTRLSIL.

V and J are TRBV19 and TRBJ1-2; 8 bases fit TRBD1. This CDR3 region has 16 residues. Trimming took 5 bases from V and 6 from J; bases not matched to a gene: 14. Germline CDR1 reads LNHDA; CDR2 reads SQIVND (reference sequence). In DNA form, the CDR3 reads TGTGCCAGTAGTCCCCAAGCAGGGGGCATCACGAATGGCTACACCTTC. Translation: CASSPQAGGITNGYTF.

The V call is TRBV4-2, the J call TRBJ2-1, with D unresolved. CDR1 and CDR2 (germline): LGHNA, YNFKEQ. With 0 bases removed from V and 2 bases from J, the gap between germline ends came to 5 bases. The length of the CDR3 is 14 residues. DNA of the CDR3: TGTGCCAGCAGCCAAGATACAACCTACAATGAGCAGTTCTTC. This translates into CASSQDTTYNEQFF.

V is TRBV6-2 or TRBV6-3 and J is TRBJ2-7, with D possibly matching TRBD2 (6 bases). Trimming removed 6 bases at V and 7 bases at J, with 22 bases between. The CDR3 spans 15 residues. Germline V gene sequence: CDR1 MNHEY, CDR2 SVGEGT. The CDR3 nucleotides read TGTGCCAGCAGCCAAGCCCTAGCGAGTTCGGGTGAGCAGTACTTC. Translation gives CASSQALASSGEQYF.

The chain combines TRBV14 with TRBJ2-2, with unresolved D. V was pared by 4 bases and J by 3 bases, with 9 bases between. Per the germline V gene, CDR1 is SGHDN and CDR2 is FVKESK. The CDR3 totals 14 residues. The CDR3 sequence is CASSRARYTGELFF. The DNA of the CDR3 is TGTGCCAGCAGCCGGGCTCGGTACACCGGGGAGCTGTTTTTT. The variable domain in full, completed from reference TRBV14 and TRBJ2-2, reads EAGVTQFPSHSVIEKGQTVTLRCDPISGHDNLYWYRRVMGKEIKFLLHFVKESKQDESGMPNNRFLAERTGGTYSTLKVQPAELEDSGVYFCASSRARYTGELFFGEGSRLTVL.

This clone was seen a single time. The chain joins TRBV28 to TRBJ1-2; 9 bases are a match to TRBD1. This CDR3 has 17 amino acids. Per germline, CDR1 MDHEN and CDR2 SYDVKM. J gave up 4 bases and V 4 bases, and 13 bases lay outside the gene matches. CDR3 loop: CASSSTSGQGTLYGYTF. CDR3 sequence (DNA): TGTGCCAGCAGTTCCACATCGGGACAGGGTACTCTCTATGGCTACACCTTC.

The rearrangement uses TRBV6-1 and TRBJ1-4, with 7 positions matching TRBD1. CDR3 length: 15 amino acids. J was trimmed by 7 bases and V by 2 bases; bases with no gene match: 7. In germline, CDR1 is MNHNS, CDR2 SASEGT. The CDR3 spells CASSERQGEGEKLFF. For the CDR3, the DNA is TGTGCCAGCAGTGAACGACAGGGTGAGGGTGAAAAACTGTTTTTT.